This TCR beta chain was retrieved from a study of shared clonotypes between healthy human individuals. The protocol was immunoSEQ multiplex PCR, while the TCRdb copy is restricted to in-frame clones and leaves out a portion. The table shows fewer than 1.6 million clones, with approximately 98.5% occurring only once. The sequencing input was naive CD4+ T cells sorted from blood. The subset: CD45RA+ positively selected. This sequence originates from a man aged 30-40 years in good health.

The CDR3 loop is CAWSVLADQPQHF. The DNA for the CDR3 is TGTGCCTGGAGTGTACTGGCGGATCAGCCCCAGCATTTT. The rearrangement links TRBV30 to TRBJ1-5, with no clear D. This CDR3 contains 13 residues. Deletions cut 0 bases from V and 5 bases from J, with 8 bases between. The germline gives CDR1 GTSNPN, CDR2 SVGIG (reference sequence).